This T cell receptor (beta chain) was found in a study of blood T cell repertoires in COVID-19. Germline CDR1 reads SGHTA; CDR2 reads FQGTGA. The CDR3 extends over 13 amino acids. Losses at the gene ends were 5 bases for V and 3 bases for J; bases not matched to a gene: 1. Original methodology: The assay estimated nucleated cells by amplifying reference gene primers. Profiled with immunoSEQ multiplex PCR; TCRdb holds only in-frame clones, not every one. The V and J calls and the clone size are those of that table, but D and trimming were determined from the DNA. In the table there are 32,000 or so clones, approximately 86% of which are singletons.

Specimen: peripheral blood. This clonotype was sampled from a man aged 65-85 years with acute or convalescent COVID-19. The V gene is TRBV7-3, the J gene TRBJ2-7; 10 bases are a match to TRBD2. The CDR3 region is CASSRTSGYEQYF. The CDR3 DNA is TGTGCCAGCAGCCGGACTAGCGGCTACGAGCAGTACTTC.